The T cell receptor (beta chain) described here comes from a study of CD8 T cells in Susac syndrome. Background on the study: Patients with Susac syndrome who were sequenced included about 6 with active disease and eight in remission.

About this clonotype itself: Antigen: not known.

As judged by recently defined diagnostic criteria, patients with Susac syndrome had definite or probable disease. Random hexamers were used to reverse transcribe the RNA input (about 0.45 to 1 ug). The amplification used immunoSEQ multiplex PCR on TCR beta CDR3; it spanned 54 Vbeta and 13 Jbeta. MiXCR, applied by TCRdb to the immunoSEQ multiplex PCR reads, yields one record per CDR3 protein. In the table there are 75,000 to 95,000 distinct CDR3 sequences, about 93% of which are singletons. Study findings and constraints: Clonal expansion was present among Susac CD8+ cells. This expansion reached its peak in TEMRA cells and in active patients.

This clonotype was sampled from a human donor with Susac syndrome. Sequencing input: CD8+ T cells from PBMCs.

CDR3 protein: CSARDRDRGILSGELFF. In DNA, the CDR3 is TGCAGTGCTAGAGATCGAGACAGGGGAATACTGAGCGGGGAGCTGTTTTTT. The chain is built from TRBV20-1 and TRBJ2-2, with 8 bases lining up with TRBD1. Germline V gives CDR1 DFQATT, CDR2 SNEGSKA (reference sequence). CDR3 size: 17 residues. The V and J ends lost 0 bases and 7 bases, in that order; junction bases with no gene match: 13.